The sample holds one count of the clone carrying this T cell receptor beta chain. These data come from a study of control samples from healthy donors and cancer patients. The assay was immunoSEQ multiplex PCR, and TCRdb's table has in-frame clones only and misses some. This sample has 120,000 to 150,000 clones, with 75% to 90% found just once. The sample was blood. The TCR sequence derives from a man younger than 45 in good health.

In nucleotides, the CDR3 is TGTGCCAGCAGCTTAGGACGTAGTGGCGGCTTGGAGACCCAGTACTTC. Translation gives CASSLGRSGGLETQYF. V and J are TRBV11-2 and TRBJ2-5, with D hard to call. Germline lookup yields CDR1 SGHAT and CDR2 FQNNGV. This CDR3 region has 16 residues. V was clipped by 1 base and J by 5 bases, with 17 bases between them.